This T cell receptor beta chain was sequenced in a study of blood T cells in healthy people across ages. The study's findings and limits: Long-lived donors exceeded aged donors in naive CD4+ cells and diversity.

Through a sample-barcoded 5' primer and a J-beta primer mix, a second PCR was run for roughly 6 to 12 cycles. TCRdb re-called the 5' RACE reads with MiXCR, one entry per CDR3 protein. The sample records about 1.4 million distinct CDR3 sequences, approximately 63% being singletons. Regarding this clonotype: What it binds is not known.

The sequenced material came from blood. The source is a young man in good health.

This chain's CDR3 is CATSPGQYNEQFF. The CDR3 nucleotides read TGTGCCACCAGTCCGGGACAGTACAATGAGCAGTTCTTC. The chain is built from TRBV24-1 and TRBJ2-1; TRBD1 matches at 7 bases. CDR3 length equals 13 residues. V trimming: 6 bases; J trimming: 4 bases; junction bases outside the gene matches: 2. In germline, CDR1 is KGHDR, CDR2 SFDVKD.